These 15 T cell receptor beta chains originate from one sample sequenced in a study of beta chain features in type 1 diabetes. cDNA synthesis used the whole RNA isolate, giving expressed TCRB sequences. The method was immunoSEQ multiplex PCR; TCRdb's version includes in-frame clones alone and lacks a portion of them. The sample lists about 620,000 clones; 15% to 17% were seen once. Specimen: naive CD4+ T cells from blood. The receptors derive from a young man in good health.

The rearrangement joins TRBV28 to TRBJ1-1; 9 bases align to TRBD1. The length of the CDR3 is 15 residues. Losses at the gene ends were 7 bases for V and 1 base for J; bases not matched to a gene: 7. Germline assignment: CDR1 MDHEN and CDR2 SYDVKM. The CDR3 sequence: CASTGQGERNTEAFF. For the CDR3, the DNA is TGTGCCAGCACGGGACAGGGCGAAAGGAACACTGAAGCTTTCTTT.

A word on this clone: The sample has other DNA sequences that encode this CDR3 too. This chain links TRBV4-2 with TRBJ1-1; D perhaps matches TRBD1 (5 bases). CDR1 is LGHNA, CDR2 YNFKEQ, per germline. CDR3 length: 14 residues. The V and J ends lost 0 bases and 4 bases respectively, with 9 bases between them. In DNA form, the CDR3 reads TGTGCCAGCAGCCAAGATAGGGGAGGCACTGAAGCTTTCTTT. It is translated as CASSQDRGGTEAFF.

This clone was found a few times. The chain combines TRBV2 with TRBJ1-1, with 7 bases matching TRBD1. The CDR3 covers 13 residues. V gave up 8 bases and J gave up 5 bases; unmatched junction bases: 8. CDR1 is SNHLY and CDR2 is FYNNEI in the germline V gene. In nucleotides, the CDR3 is TGTGCCAGCGGGACAGTCGTTTGGACTGAAGCTTTCTTT. This encodes CASGTVVWTEAFF.

The CDR3 sequence: CASPPKGVPPYEQYF. The CDR3 DNA follows: TGCGCCAGCCCCCCAAAGGGAGTTCCCCCCTACGAGCAGTACTTC. The chain couples TRBV23-1 to TRBJ2-7; possible D gene TRBD2, 5 bases. TRBV23-1 is assigned to the ORF class and has an uncertain function. Trimming removed 8 bases at V and 2 bases at J, with 19 bases between. This CDR3 contains 15 residues.

This clone was found a few times. The genes are TRBV10-3 and TRBJ1-3; TRBD1 aligns across 9 bases. Looked up from germline, CDR1 is ENHRY and CDR2 is SYGVKD. This CDR3 spans 15 amino acids. Unmatched junction bases numbered 10, after V lost 5 bases and J lost 8 bases. DNA for the CDR3: TGTGCCATCAGTAATTCCCGGACAGGGGAGGACACCATATATTTT. Its translation: CAISNSRTGEDTIYF.

The chain is built from TRBV6-6 and TRBJ1-5; unclear D gene. The CDR3 has 13 amino acids. The germline V gene encodes CDR1 MNHNY and CDR2 SVGAGI (reference sequence). Deletions cut 6 bases from V and 2 bases from J, with 8 bases between. The CDR3 nucleotides read TGTGCCAGCAGGACTATTGGCAATCAGCCCCAGCATTTT. Translating it yields CASRTIGNQPQHF.

The DNA for the CDR3 is TGTGCCAGCAGTACTCGGGAGAGCTCCTACAATGAGCAGTTCTTC. Encoded protein: CASSTRESSYNEQFF. This sequence joins TRBV28 and TRBJ2-1; a weak D match, TRBD2 (6 bases). The CDR3 spans 15 residues. Germline lookup yields CDR1 MDHEN and CDR2 SYDVKM. Trimming took 5 bases from V and 0 from J, leaving 11 bases between them.

V gene TRBV2 combines with J gene TRBJ2-7, with D possibly TRBD1 on 6 matching bases. Trimming pared 2 bases from V and 7 bases from J, leaving 21 bases between. The CDR3 contains 16 residues. From germline, CDR1 is SNHLY and CDR2 FYNNEI. The CDR3 region is CASSERMGTRVEEQYF. The CDR3 nucleotides read TGTGCCAGCAGTGAAAGGATGGGGACACGGGTGGAAGAGCAGTACTTC.

The sample holds a few counts of this clone. At one end the junction does not follow the germline gene, possibly because of a read error. J is TRBJ2-7 and V is TRBV28; possible D gene TRBD2, 6 bases. CDR3 length: 11 amino acids. The germline CDR1 and CDR2 sequences are MDHEN and SYDVKM. The CDR3 loop is CASSLLDGRIF. CDR3 DNA: TGTGCCAGCAGTTTATTAGACGGGAGAATTTTC. Filled out from reference TRBV28 and TRBJ2-7, the complete variable domain reads DVKVTQSSRYLVKRTGEKVFLECVQDMDHENMFWYRQDPGLGLRLIYFSYDVKMKEKGDIPEGYSVSREKKERFSLILESASTNQTSMYLCASSLLDGRIFGPGTRLTVT.

The chain couples TRBV19 to TRBJ1-4, with TRBD1 as a possible D gene (6 bases). Germline values: CDR1 LNHDA, CDR2 SQIVND (reference sequence). CDR3 length equals 15 residues. V shed 6 bases and J shed 4 bases, with 15 bases lying between them. In DNA form, the CDR3 reads TGTGCCAGTAGAACGAACAGGGTCTTTAATGAAAAACTGTTTTTT. Translation gives CASRTNRVFNEKLFF.

This chain's CDR3 is CAWSVPQITIYF. CDR3 nucleotides: TGTGCCTGGAGTGTACCGCAGATCACCATATATTTT. The rearrangement uses TRBV30 and TRBJ1-3; the D is unclear. Trimming took off 0 bases at V and 9 bases at J, with 9 bases between the two ends. The CDR3 consists of 12 residues. The germline V gene has CDR1 GTSNPN and CDR2 SVGIG (reference sequence). Full variable domain (outside the CDR3, taken from reference TRBV30 and TRBJ1-3): SQTIHQWPATLVQPVGSPLSLECTVEGTSNPNLYWYRQAAGRGLQLLFYSVGIGQISSEVPQNLSASRPQDRQFILSSKKLLLSDSGFYLCAWSVPQITIYFGEGSWLTVV.

This clone was recorded many times. This chain links TRBV10-3 with TRBJ2-3, with no clear D. With 2 bases removed from V and 3 bases from J, the gap between germline ends came to 18 bases. The germline gives CDR1 ENHRY, CDR2 SYGVKD. This CDR3 is 17 amino acids long. This CDR3 is CAISERAFALGTDTQYF. CDR3 coding DNA: TGTGCCATCAGTGAGCGAGCCTTCGCACTGGGGACAGATACGCAGTATTTT.

The chain has TRBV18 and TRBJ2-7; TRBD2 is a possible D gene (5 bases). The germline gives CDR1 KGHSH, CDR2 LQKENI. V was pared by 1 base and J by 0 bases, with 10 bases between. The CDR3 length is 15 residues. CDR3 amino acids: CASSPRGGPSYEQYF. The CDR3 DNA sequence: TGTGCCAGCTCACCACGAGGCGGGCCCTCCTACGAGCAGTACTTC.

J is TRBJ2-1 and V is TRBV4-2, with TRBD1 matching over 8 bases. This CDR3 is built from 18 residues. The germline gives CDR1 LGHNA, CDR2 YNFKEQ. V dropped 5 bases and J dropped 2; count of bases not matched to a gene: 14. DNA of the CDR3: TGTGCCAGCAGCTTCCGCGCCTTTGGACAGGGACCCTACAATGAGCAGTTCTTC. Translating it yields CASSFRAFGQGPYNEQFF.

This clone was recorded once. This rearrangement joins TRBV5-8 to TRBJ1-5; TRBD1 matches at 9 bases. The CDR3 is made up of 14 amino acids. The V and J ends lost 5 bases and 7 bases, in that order; junction bases with no gene match: 7. The germline CDR1 and CDR2 sequences are SGHTS and YDEGEE. The CDR3: CASSLGTGRQPQHF. The CDR3 DNA is TGTGCCAGCAGTTTAGGGACAGGGCGGCAGCCCCAGCATTTT.